The clone carrying this TCR beta chain was detected only once. Clones were sequenced by immunoSEQ multiplex PCR, and TCRdb holds only the in-frame ones, with some missing. Of roughly 100,000 clones listed, roughly 80% were seen once; the top ten hold less than 5%. The data were obtained in a study of blood T cell repertoires in COVID-19. Turning to the study itself: COVID-19 samples, acute and convalescent, were from the United States, Italy and Spain.

The CDR3 has 13 residues. CDR1 is KGHSH, CDR2 LQKENI, per germline. V lost 4 bases to trimming and J lost 0 bases, with 5 bases between them. This TCR came from a human donor in a cohort sampled during active COVID-19. The gene calls are TRBV18 and TRBJ2-3; D is ambiguous. What was sequenced was peripheral blood. CDR3 DNA: TGTGCCAGCTCACAGGAGAGCACAGATACGCAGTATTTT. This encodes CASSQESTDTQYF.